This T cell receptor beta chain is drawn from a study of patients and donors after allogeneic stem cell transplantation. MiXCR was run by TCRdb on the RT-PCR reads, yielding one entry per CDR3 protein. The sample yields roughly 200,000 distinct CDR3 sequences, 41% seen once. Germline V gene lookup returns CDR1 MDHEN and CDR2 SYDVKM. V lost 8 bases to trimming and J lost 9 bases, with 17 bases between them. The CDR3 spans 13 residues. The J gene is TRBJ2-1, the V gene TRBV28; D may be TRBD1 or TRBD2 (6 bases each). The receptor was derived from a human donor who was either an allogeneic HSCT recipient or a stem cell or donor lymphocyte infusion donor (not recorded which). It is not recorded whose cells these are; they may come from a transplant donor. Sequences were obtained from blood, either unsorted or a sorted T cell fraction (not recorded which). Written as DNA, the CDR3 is TGTGCCAGCGGGGGGCTTACAATGATTGAGCAGTTCTTC. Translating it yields CASGGLTMIEQFF.